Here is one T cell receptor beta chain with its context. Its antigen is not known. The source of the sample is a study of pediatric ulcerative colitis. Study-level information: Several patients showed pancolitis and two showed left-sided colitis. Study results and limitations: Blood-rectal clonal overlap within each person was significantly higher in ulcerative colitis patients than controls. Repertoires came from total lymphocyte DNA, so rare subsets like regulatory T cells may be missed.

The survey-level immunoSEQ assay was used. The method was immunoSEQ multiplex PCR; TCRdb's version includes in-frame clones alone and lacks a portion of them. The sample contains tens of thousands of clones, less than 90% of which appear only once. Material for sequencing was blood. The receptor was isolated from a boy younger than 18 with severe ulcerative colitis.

DNA for the CDR3: TGTGCCAGCAGCTCCACCGGTTCATCAGGACTAGCGGAGACCCAGTACTTC. Translation gives CASSSTGSSGLAETQYF. The gene calls are TRBV5-6 and TRBJ2-5; 9 bases agree with TRBD2. Per germline, CDR1 SGHDT and CDR2 YYEEEE. The length of the CDR3 is 17 residues. Trimming at V came to 3 bases and at J to 5 bases, leaving 14 bases not matched to a gene.